The 20 T cell receptor beta chains below were found in one sample sequenced in a study of CXCR3-negative and CXCR3-positive naive CD8 T cells. Each TRB cDNA library was prepared by 5' RACE (with UMI labels). Using the 5' RACE reads, TCRdb records one entry per CDR3 protein without DNA. This table holds about 39,000 distinct CDR3 sequences. Sequencing was performed on naive CXCR3- CD8+ T cells from blood. Subset meaning: CD45RO-CCR7+CD27+CD95- naive CD8+ T cells lacking CXCR3 (TNR3-). These receptors were obtained from a human donor in good health. Some clones in this sample may be carry-over from other donors' samples.

The chain couples TRBV27 to TRBJ2-3; TCRdb picks TRBD1, but there is no DNA to check that call. Germline V CDR1 and CDR2: MNHEY, SMNVEV (reference sequence). This CDR3 is built from 14 residues. This CDR3 reads CASTPGAYPDTQYF.

The chain joins TRBV4-2 to TRBJ2-6; the TRBD1 assignment by TCRdb is unverifiable without DNA. Germline CDR1 and CDR2: LGHNA and YNFKEQ. The CDR3 totals 19 residues. CDR3 amino acids: CASSQDSTGIWSGANVLTF.

The rearrangement links TRBV18 to TRBJ2-7; TCRdb picks TRBD1, but there is no DNA to check that call. The CDR3 runs 15 residues. The germline CDR1 and CDR2 sequences are KGHSH and LQKENI. The CDR3 sequence: CASSSKTGPVYEQYF.

V gene TRBV27 combines with J gene TRBJ2-7; TCRdb gives TRBD1 as the D gene, but with no DNA this cannot be confirmed. The CDR3 runs to 13 residues. Per germline, CDR1 MNHEY and CDR2 SMNVEV (reference sequence). The chain's CDR3 is CASGQGAMREQYF.

This chain uses TRBV12-3 or TRBV12-4 with TRBJ1-5; TCRdb indicates TRBD1, and absent DNA this call remains unverified. This CDR3 has 15 amino acids. This chain's CDR3 is CASSPPTGGFQPQHF.

The gene calls are TRBV5-5 and TRBJ2-7. Germline-derived CDR1 and CDR2 are SGHKS and YYEKEE (reference sequence). The CDR3 is 15 residues long. CDR3: CASSLFRASSYEQYF.

This sequence joins TRBV29-1 and TRBJ1-2; TCRdb's D call of TRBD1 is untestable without DNA. CDR1 and CDR2 from the germline V gene are SQVTM and ANQGSEA. The CDR3 has 15 residues. CDR3 residues: CSVEAVATGRYGYTF.

The chain uses TRBV28 and TRBJ2-4. CDR1 is MDHEN, CDR2 SYDVKM, per germline. This CDR3 is built from 15 residues. CDR3 sequence reads: CASSRRWQPKNIQYF.

The V call is TRBV20-1, the J call TRBJ2-7; the TCRdb call, TRBD1, lacks DNA for checking. Germline CDR1 DFQATT, CDR2 SNEGSKA (reference sequence). The CDR3 spans 14 residues. CDR3 in amino acids: CSAREWGTIHEQYF.

Its frequency marks this clonotype as medium-sized. The V gene is TRBV4-1, the J gene TRBJ2-7. The CDR3 consists of 16 residues. The germline V gene has CDR1 MGHRA and CDR2 YSYEKL. Here the CDR3 reads CASSQDKRGRAYEQYF.

The chain joins TRBV10-2 to TRBJ2-1. Germline loops: CDR1 WSHSY, CDR2 SAAADI. The CDR3 loop spans 15 amino acids. CDR3 loop: CASSEPGTFYNEQFF.

This chain joins TRBV12-3 or TRBV12-4 and TRBJ2-7; with no DNA, the TCRdb D assignment of TRBD1 cannot be verified. The CDR3 has 17 residues. CDR3 loop: CASSQRTGDVPPGEQYF.

The V and J genes are TRBV6-5 and TRBJ2-1. Germline V gene lookup returns CDR1 MNHEY and CDR2 SVGAGI. The CDR3 spans 11 residues. The CDR3 loop is CASSYAHEQFF.

The chain joins TRBV11-3 to TRBJ1-5; checking the TCRdb D call of TRBD1 is not possible without DNA. Germline CDR1 reads SGHNT; CDR2 reads YENEEA. The CDR3 totals 14 residues. CDR3 loop: CARGGTVSNQPQHF.

The rearrangement links TRBV6-2 or TRBV6-3 to TRBJ1-1; TCRdb reports TRBD1, a call that lacks DNA to check it against. The V gene's germline CDR1 is MNHEY and CDR2 SVGEGT. This CDR3 spans 15 amino acids. CDR3 in amino acids: CASAKGAEAGTEAFF.

The V and J genes are TRBV27 and TRBJ1-6; TCRdb's D call, TRBD1, is unchecked because there is no DNA. The CDR3 spans 15 residues. CDR1 and CDR2 (germline): MNHEY, SMNVEV (reference sequence). The CDR3 sequence: CASRPYGTENSPLHF.

The CDR3 is CAISETPDRGTEAFF. The chain uses TRBV10-3 and TRBJ1-1; TCRdb lists TRBD1, though no DNA is available to test this call. The CDR3 is 15 residues long. Germline assignment: CDR1 ENHRY and CDR2 SYGVKD.

Here the CDR3 reads CASSQVNTEQYF. The chain has TRBV14 and TRBJ2-7. CDR1 SGHDN and CDR2 FVKESK come from the germline V gene. The CDR3 length is 12 residues.

This rearrangement joins TRBV29-1 to TRBJ2-1; TCRdb names TRBD2, which stays unverified in the absence of DNA. The CDR3 runs 11 residues. Germline V lookup: CDR1 SQVTM, CDR2 ANQGSEA. The CDR3 protein is CSVAGGGKQFF.

The chain couples TRBV12-3 or TRBV12-4 to TRBJ2-5; TCRdb's D call, TRBD1, is unchecked because there is no DNA. This CDR3 is 15 amino acids long. CDR3: CASSFPLDRKETQYF.